This T cell receptor (beta chain) was retrieved from a study of neurological immune-mediated disorders. Study observations and caveats: Grouping of repertoires by phylogeny put those of 18 of 34 multiple sclerosis patients into a single related-CDR3 cluster, a possible signature. CDR3 amino acid sequences found in expanded clones were never shared across subjects, suggesting private repertoires in all groups.

The germline gives CDR1 DFQATT, CDR2 SNEGSKA (reference sequence). Trimming pared 7 bases from V and 5 bases from J, leaving 17 bases between. The CDR3 runs to 14 residues. This clonotype showed up many times. Antigen: not known. Unsorted libraries came from 2 million PBMCs stored at -80 °C. 5'RACE generated cDNA with 10-nucleotide random UMIs. A single record per CDR3 protein comes from TCRdb applying MiXCR to the 5' RACE reads. The data hold approximately 43,000 distinct CDR3 sequences, with 2.5% observed a single time. This sequence was found in a man aged 30 to 39 with multiple sclerosis. The sequenced sample was PBMCs. The rearrangement uses TRBV20-1 and TRBJ2-2; D may match TRBD1 or TRBD2 (5 bases each). The CDR3 protein is CSVQGDRGTGELFF. As DNA, the CDR3 is TGCAGTGTCCAGGGTGACCGGGGAACCGGGGAGCTGTTTTTT.